Listed below are T cell receptor beta chains from one sample, sequenced in a study of T cells in Graves' hyperthyroidism and ophthalmopathy. TCRdb passed the multiplex PCR reads through MiXCR, listing each CDR3 protein once. The sample has 400,000 to 550,000 distinct CDR3 sequences, approximately 15% seen once; the top ten hold around 17%. The sample consisted of blood. These receptors all come from a woman between 18 and 29 years old with Graves' hyperthyroidism. CDR3s leave out the opening cysteine and the closing phenylalanine or tryptophan. Clone size is not always given. Where it is, it says once, few, many or a class for expanded clones.

j_gene: TRBJ2-1
abundance: few
v_gene: TRBV6-2/TRBV6-3
CDR3aa: ASSYALAGEWDEQF

j_gene: TRBJ2-1
abundance: NA
v_gene: TRBV9
CDR3aa: ASSVAASGSFEQF

j_gene: TRBJ1-2
abundance: few
v_gene: TRBV7-9
CDR3aa: ASVPRDAPGYT

j_gene: TRBJ2-3
abundance: many
v_gene: TRBV6-1
CDR3aa: ASSGLGTGDPTDTQY

j_gene: TRBJ2-7
abundance: NA
v_gene: TRBV11-2
CDR3aa: ATSNIRAGSSYEQY

j_gene: TRBJ2-1
abundance: many
v_gene: TRBV5-1
CDR3aa: ASSLRASSYHNEQF

j_gene: TRBJ2-3
abundance: NA
v_gene: TRBV7-3
CDR3aa: ASSLGGAFNTDTQY

j_gene: TRBJ2-3
abundance: NA
v_gene: TRBV19
CDR3aa: ASSTYSLAGEGDTQY

j_gene: TRBJ1-1
abundance: many
v_gene: TRBV20-1
CDR3aa: SARDPLTEAF

j_gene: TRBJ1-2
abundance: many
v_gene: TRBV6-5
CDR3aa: ASSSVRYGYT

j_gene: TRBJ2-6
abundance: NA
v_gene: TRBV6-6
CDR3aa: ASSYRSSGANVLT

j_gene: TRBJ2-5
abundance: many
v_gene: TRBV10-2
CDR3aa: ASSTGGEWETQY

j_gene: TRBJ1-1
abundance: few
v_gene: TRBV7-9
CDR3aa: ASSLAENEAF

j_gene: TRBJ2-6
abundance: many
v_gene: TRBV12-5
CDR3aa: ASGLVVRGGANVLT

j_gene: TRBJ2-7
abundance: many
v_gene: TRBV6-1
CDR3aa: ASSPRRGARSYEQY

j_gene: TRBJ1-2
abundance: many
v_gene: TRBV11-2
CDR3aa: ASSLEEQRGYT

j_gene: TRBJ1-1
abundance: many
v_gene: TRBV11-2
CDR3aa: ASSFDRGSEAF

j_gene: TRBJ2-6
abundance: few
v_gene: TRBV14
CDR3aa: ASSQERDYEWGTPLSGANVLT

j_gene: TRBJ2-4
abundance: many
v_gene: TRBV7-9
CDR3aa: ASSLGAGPAKNIQY

j_gene: TRBJ1-5
abundance: many
v_gene: TRBV3-1
CDR3aa: ASSQGQGLPQPQH

j_gene: TRBJ1-4
abundance: NA
v_gene: TRBV19
CDR3aa: ASKDRPNEKLF

j_gene: TRBJ1-2
abundance: many
v_gene: TRBV7-9
CDR3aa: ASSIGTLNHYGYT

j_gene: TRBJ2-7
abundance: many
v_gene: TRBV5-1
CDR3aa: ASSLATAGPHYEQY

j_gene: TRBJ2-5
abundance: NA
v_gene: TRBV11-1
CDR3aa: ASSPVEVRQETQY

j_gene: TRBJ2-1
abundance: many
v_gene: TRBV11-2
CDR3aa: ASNLDRSSYNEQF

j_gene: TRBJ2-1
abundance: NA
v_gene: TRBV5-5
CDR3aa: ASSLLSGNEQF

j_gene: TRBJ1-1
abundance: few
v_gene: TRBV7-9
CDR3aa: ASSLFVHRGLTAEAF

j_gene: TRBJ2-2
abundance: NA
v_gene: TRBV5-4
CDR3aa: ASSSGRWLGGELF

j_gene: TRBJ2-1
abundance: many
v_gene: TRBV27
CDR3aa: ASSLEAGFIGEQF

j_gene: TRBJ2-5
abundance: many
v_gene: TRBV18
CDR3aa: ASSPPQESLKTQY

j_gene: TRBJ1-1
abundance: few
v_gene: TRBV4-1
CDR3aa: ASSQVWTEAF

j_gene: TRBJ2-3
abundance: NA
v_gene: TRBV4-1
CDR3aa: ASSQPASGRISTDTQY

j_gene: TRBJ2-7
abundance: few
v_gene: TRBV20-1
CDR3aa: SARPGFFYGQY

j_gene: TRBJ1-4
abundance: NA
v_gene: TRBV29-1
CDR3aa: SVESQHNEKLF

j_gene: TRBJ2-2
abundance: many
v_gene: TRBV3-1
CDR3aa: ASSLGGLAGPGELF

j_gene: TRBJ2-3
abundance: many
v_gene: TRBV11-2
CDR3aa: ASSLDGFSADTQY

j_gene: TRBJ2-7
abundance: many
v_gene: TRBV12-3/TRBV12-4
CDR3aa: ASRRTSGSTYEQY

j_gene: TRBJ1-4
abundance: many
v_gene: TRBV5-1
CDR3aa: ASSLGGIATNEKLF

j_gene: TRBJ2-7
abundance: many
v_gene: TRBV20-1
CDR3aa: SARVTSGSRPYEQY

j_gene: TRBJ1-5
abundance: NA
v_gene: TRBV10-1
CDR3aa: ASSDSGFQPQH

j_gene: TRBJ2-2
abundance: NA
v_gene: TRBV11-2
CDR3aa: ASSWQGTNTGELF

j_gene: TRBJ2-3
abundance: NA
v_gene: TRBV5-4
CDR3aa: ASSFRASGTDTQY

j_gene: TRBJ1-6
abundance: many
v_gene: TRBV9
CDR3aa: ASSVASSSYNSPLH

j_gene: TRBJ2-2
abundance: many
v_gene: TRBV3-1
CDR3aa: ASSPYFGTENTGELF

j_gene: TRBJ2-2
abundance: NA
v_gene: TRBV7-6
CDR3aa: ASSPGQGAYGELF

j_gene: TRBJ2-1
abundance: many
v_gene: TRBV29-1
CDR3aa: SVEGGNYNEQF

j_gene: TRBJ2-5
abundance: once
v_gene: TRBV7-9
CDR3aa: ASSYTGGRKETQY

j_gene: TRBJ2-5
abundance: many
v_gene: TRBV29-1
CDR3aa: SVDISGVEETQY

j_gene: TRBJ2-3
abundance: few
v_gene: TRBV5-6
CDR3aa: ASSHRTGISGRDTQY